This T cell receptor beta chain derives from a study of blood T cells in healthy people across ages. The second PCR ran roughly 7 to 12 cycles with a sample-barcoded 5' primer and J-beta primers. TCRdb redid the calling of the 5' RACE reads with MiXCR, one entry per CDR3 protein. The sample has fewer than 800,000 distinct CDR3 sequences; 25% are singletons. Germline V CDR1 and CDR2: MDHEN, SYDVKM. With 7 bases clipped from V and 4 bases from J, the junction kept 11 bases outside the gene matches. CDR3 length: 15 residues. Only a few counts were recorded for this clonotype. This sample also appeared in a second study, on T cells of mothers and their children. That work adds: Second-round PCR products received sample barcodes and 2-4 random nucleotides from the M1S primer. Within related and unrelated pairs, thymic selection shapes TCR recombination output in a similar way.

Source material: blood. The TCR comes from a boy younger than 18 in good health. The chain carries TRBV28 and TRBJ2-7, with 9 bases lining up with TRBD1. The CDR3 loop is CASNNSGTGNYEQYF. The CDR3 DNA reads TGTGCCAGCAATAATTCCGGGACAGGGAATTACGAGCAGTACTTC.